These 28 T cell receptor beta chains were sequenced from one sample in a study of T cell repertoires in cytomegalovirus infection. TCRdb reprocessed the reads via MiXCR and lists one record per CDR3 protein. This table holds 680,000 or so distinct CDR3 sequences, 35% found once. Sequencing was carried out using PBMCs. These TCRs come from a human donor in good health (CMV status not recorded). Some clones in this sample may be carry-over from other donors' samples.

CDR3 sequence reads: CSAARIAIYNEQFF. CDR3 nucleotides: TGCAGTGCTGCCCGTATTGCGATCTACAATGAGCAGTTCTTC. V and J are TRBV20-1 and TRBJ2-1; D is unresolved. V was shortened by 5 bases and J by 3 bases, with 14 bases between the two germline ends. The CDR3 spans 14 residues. Germline assignment: CDR1 DFQATT and CDR2 SNEGSKA (reference sequence).

As to this clonotype: A much larger clone differs by one base, so this may be a read error. The chain is built from TRBV7-2 and TRBJ2-7; 11 nucleotides line up with TRBD2. From germline, CDR1 is SGHTA and CDR2 FQGNSA. The CDR3 is 20 amino acids. The CDR3 sequence: CASSLQDRGLAGGLSYEKYF. The CDR3 DNA follows: TGTGCCAGCAGCCTTCAGGACAGGGGTCTAGCGGGAGGTTTGTCCTACGAGAAGTACTTC.

The chain couples TRBV7-6 to TRBJ2-7; 8 nucleotides match TRBD1. This CDR3 contains 16 residues. Per germline, CDR1 SGHVS and CDR2 FNYEAQ. V trimming: 1 base; J trimming: 3 bases; junction bases outside the gene matches: 8. CDR3 nucleotide sequence: TGTGCCAGCAGCTTAGGGACAGGGCAGTTGGGCTACGAGCAGTACTTC. This codes for CASSLGTGQLGYEQYF.

As regards this clonotype: One end of the junction varies from germline; a read error may be responsible. V usage is TRBV7-2 and J usage is TRBJ1-6, with D unclear. Looked up from germline, CDR1 is SGHTA and CDR2 is FQGNSA. The CDR3 contains 15 residues. CDR3 DNA sequence: TGTGCCAGCAGCTTAGACGGCCCCTCCGGCTCACCCCTCCCCTTT. Its translation: CASSLDGPSGSPLPF.

The V and J genes are TRBV6-2 or TRBV6-3 and TRBJ1-1; TRBD1 matches 8 bases. With 4 bases clipped from V and 3 bases from J, the junction kept 7 bases outside the gene matches. This CDR3 contains 15 residues. In germline, CDR1 is MNHEY, CDR2 SVGEGT. CDR3 amino acids: CASSSTQGAHTEAFF. In DNA, the CDR3 is TGTGCCAGCAGTTCGACCCAGGGGGCCCACACTGAAGCTTTCTTT.

In this sample, this clonotype turned up a few times. The V gene is TRBV20-1, the J gene TRBJ1-1, with TRBD1 as a possible D gene (6 bases). The CDR3 covers 14 residues. The V and J ends lost 0 bases and 1 base respectively, with 9 bases between them. Germline CDR1 is DFQATT and CDR2 is SNEGSKA (reference sequence). CDR3 DNA: TGCAGTGCTAGAGAGCCGACAGGGAACACTGAAGCTTTCTTT. Protein product: CSAREPTGNTEAFF.

The chain carries TRBV11-2 and TRBJ1-3; the match to TRBD1 covers 9 bases. Germline lookup yields CDR1 SGHAT and CDR2 FQNNGV. This CDR3 spans 16 amino acids. Trimming removed 4 bases from V and 5 bases from J; junction bases left unmatched: 9. The CDR3 DNA follows: TGTGCCAGCAGCTCCCAGACGGACAGGGGACGAAACACCATATATTTT. This translates into CASSSQTDRGRNTIYF.

V is TRBV24-1 and J is TRBJ2-3, with 8 bases matching TRBD2. Germline CDR1 and CDR2: KGHDR and SFDVKD. The CDR3 totals 15 residues. V was clipped by 5 bases and J by 2 bases; unmatched bases: 5. This chain's CDR3 is CATSALAGITDTQYF. In nucleotides, the CDR3 is TGTGCCACCAGTGCTCTAGCGGGTATCACAGATACGCAGTATTTT.

Details on this clonotype: At one end the junction does not follow the germline gene, possibly because of a read error. This chain links TRBV5-3 with TRBJ2-5; D call uncertain. TRBV5-3 is an ORF, with its function uncertain. The CDR3 has 13 amino acids. The CDR3 spells CASSLRLTSSQYF. For the CDR3, the DNA is TGTGCCAGCAGCTTGCGCCTAACTTCTTCCCAGTACTTC.

The table lists this clonotype with a few counts. This chain joins TRBV19 and TRBJ1-1; perhaps TRBD1 as D (6 bases). The V end lost 3 bases, the J end lost 3 bases, and 17 bases lay between the germline ends. Germline CDR1 reads LNHDA; CDR2 reads SQIVND (reference sequence). CDR3 length: 16 amino acids. The CDR3 protein is CASSMGAAGFYTEAFF. The CDR3 DNA sequence: TGTGCCAGTAGTATGGGGGCCGCGGGGTTTTACACTGAAGCTTTCTTT.

This clonotype showed up just a few times. The chain employs TRBV12-3 or TRBV12-4 and TRBJ2-1, with 7 bases identical to TRBD2. The J segment lost 2 bases and the V segment lost 8 bases, leaving 9 bases of the junction unmatched. There are 15 residues in the CDR3. CDR3 in DNA: TGTGCCAGCGTCCCGCGGGGGACTACCTACAATGAGCAGTTCTTC. This encodes CASVPRGTTYNEQFF.

V and J are TRBV5-6 and TRBJ1-1; 9 positions match TRBD1. This CDR3 comprises 17 residues. V gave up 4 bases and J gave up 6 bases; unmatched junction bases: 16. Germline CDR1 is SGHDT and CDR2 is YYEEEE. The CDR3 protein is CASSAIPVQGARAEAFF. CDR3 bases: TGTGCCAGCAGCGCGATCCCCGTACAGGGGGCGAGGGCTGAAGCTTTCTTT.

V is TRBV29-1 and J is TRBJ2-3, with TRBD1 as a possible D gene (6 bases). CDR1 SQVTM and CDR2 ANQGSEA come from the germline V gene. The CDR3 is made up of 11 amino acids. V lost 7 bases to trimming and J lost 5 bases, with 10 bases between them. The CDR3 loop is CSARTEDTQYF. The CDR3 nucleotides are TGCAGCGCGAGGACAGAAGATACGCAGTATTTT.

The J gene is TRBJ2-7, the V gene TRBV28, with 7 bases fitting TRBD1. Trimming at V came to 5 bases and at J to 2 bases, leaving 12 bases not matched to a gene. Germline V gene sequence: CDR1 MDHEN, CDR2 SYDVKM. This CDR3 contains 16 residues. The CDR3 DNA reads as TGTGCCAGCAGTCCTCGCACCGGGACAGTTCCCTACGAGCAGTACTTC. Its protein product is CASSPRTGTVPYEQYF.

The genes are TRBV28 and TRBJ2-3; 8 bases are a match to TRBD2. Germline V gene lookup returns CDR1 MDHEN and CDR2 SYDVKM. The trim removed 5 bases at V and 3 bases at J, leaving 4 bases unmatched. The CDR3 loop spans 14 amino acids. The DNA for the CDR3 is TGTGCCAGCAGTGAGAGACTAGCGACAGATACGCAGTATTTT. Its translation is CASSERLATDTQYF.

This clonotype was seen a handful of times. The gene calls are TRBV6-6 and TRBJ1-5; D unresolved. The length of the CDR3 is 18 residues. The V end was cut by 0 bases, the J end by 1 base, with 16 bases between. Germline V gene data show CDR1 as MNHNY and CDR2 as SVGAGI (reference sequence). CDR3 loop: CASSYSTASALSNQPQHF. The CDR3 DNA is TGTGCCAGCAGTTACTCGACGGCTTCGGCCCTGAGCAATCAGCCCCAGCATTTT.

The chain has TRBV5-1 and TRBJ2-3; D unclear. Germline-derived CDR1 and CDR2 are SGHRS and YFSETQ. V lost 3 bases and J lost 0, with 8 bases in between. The CDR3 consists of 14 residues. DNA for the CDR3: TGCGCCAGCAGCTCCCTTCCTAGCACAGATACGCAGTATTTT. Its translation: CASSSLPSTDTQYF.

This clonotype was observed a handful of times. The CDR3 DNA follows: TGTGCCAGCAGCTTTTGGACAGGGGGAAGGAAGGTGGACAATCAGCCCCAGCATTTT. Its protein is CASSFWTGGRKVDNQPQHF. This chain uses TRBV5-5 with TRBJ1-5; 10 bases line up with TRBD1. Losses at the gene ends were 2 bases for V and 3 bases for J; bases not matched to a gene: 14. This CDR3 is built from 19 residues. Per the germline V gene, CDR1 is SGHKS and CDR2 is YYEKEE (reference sequence).

This clonotype was seen only a few times. The CDR3 DNA follows: TGCAGTGCTAGTACCAGGGTTTCTGGCTACACCTTC. Its protein is CSASTRVSGYTF. V gene TRBV20-1 combines with J gene TRBJ1-2, with D perhaps matching TRBD1 (5 bases). V lost 3 bases to trimming and J lost 7 bases, with 12 bases between them. Germline V gene data show CDR1 as DFQATT and CDR2 as SNEGSKA (reference sequence). CDR3 length: 12 residues.

The V call is TRBV28, the J call TRBJ2-3; D call uncertain. There are 15 residues in the CDR3. Germline V lookup: CDR1 MDHEN, CDR2 SYDVKM. V shed 5 bases and J shed 3 bases, with 15 bases lying between them. CDR3 protein: CASSRLNRETDTQYF. CDR3 nucleotides: TGTGCCAGCAGTCGACTCAACCGAGAAACAGATACGCAGTATTTT. The full variable domain, in which reference TRBV28 and TRBJ2-3 provide the parts outside the CDR3, is DVKVTQSSRYLVKRTGEKVFLECVQDMDHENMFWYRQDPGLGLRLIYFSYDVKMKEKGDIPEGYSVSREKKERFSLILESASTNQTSMYLCASSRLNRETDTQYFGPGTRLTVL.

The chain uses TRBV5-1 and TRBJ1-1, with D tentatively TRBD1 (6 bases). Germline V CDR1 and CDR2: SGHRS, YFSETQ. The CDR3 is 13 amino acids. Between the trimmed V and J ends, which lost 5 bases and 5 bases, there was a span of 13 bases. The CDR3 coding sequence is TGCGCCAGCAGGTTACAGGGAACAACTGAAGCTTTCTTT. This encodes CASRLQGTTEAFF.

The chain joins TRBV7-2 to TRBJ2-7; 12 nucleotides match TRBD2. CDR1 is SGHTA, CDR2 FQGNSA, per germline. The CDR3 has 15 amino acids. V lost 1 base and J lost 6; bases outside the gene matches: 4. CDR3 region: CASSLGLAGAGEQYF. DNA for the CDR3: TGTGCCAGCAGCTTAGGACTAGCGGGAGCTGGCGAGCAGTACTTC.

This sequence joins TRBV28 and TRBJ1-1, with D unresolved. Germline V CDR1 and CDR2: MDHEN, SYDVKM. V gave up 5 bases and J gave up 4 bases, with 11 bases separating them. This CDR3 has 13 residues. CDR3 DNA: TGTGCCAGCAGTGTCCTTCCCACCACTGAAGCTTTCTTT. Protein product: CASSVLPTTEAFF.

The chain uses TRBV6-5 and TRBJ1-5; D is undetermined. Germline V CDR1 and CDR2: MNHEY, SVGAGI. This CDR3 spans 15 amino acids. The germline V and J ends were trimmed by 4 bases and 4 bases, with 14 bases remaining between them. Here the CDR3 DNA reads TGTGCCAGCAGTTCGCTAGACCATTCAAATCAGCCCCAGCATTTT. The encoded protein is CASSSLDHSNQPQHF.

Ten or more counts support this clonotype. The rearrangement joins TRBV7-6 to TRBJ2-1; tentative D call: TRBD2 (5 bases). This CDR3 region has 16 residues. Germline CDR1 and CDR2: SGHVS and FNYEAQ. The V and J ends lost 1 base and 0 bases respectively, with 10 bases between them. The CDR3 is CASSLDDGVSYNEQFF. Here the CDR3 DNA reads TGTGCCAGCAGCTTAGATGACGGGGTCTCCTACAATGAGCAGTTCTTC.

This clonotype was seen at least ten times. The V gene is TRBV7-2, the J gene TRBJ2-7, with D unclear. V was shortened by 4 bases and J by 3 bases, with 10 bases between the two germline ends. Germline V gives CDR1 SGHTA, CDR2 FQGNSA. CDR3 length: 13 amino acids. CDR3 nucleotides: TGTGCCAGCAGCTCTGGGCCCGACTACGAGCAGTACTTC. It yields the protein CASSSGPDYEQYF.

On this clonotype itself: The junction departs from the called germline gene at one end, perhaps through a read error. The rearrangement uses TRBV28 and TRBJ2-2, with D tentatively TRBD1 or TRBD2 (5 bases each). The CDR3 is 14 amino acids. Germline lookup yields CDR1 MDHEN and CDR2 SYDVKM. The CDR3 DNA follows: TGTGCCAGCAGAACCGACAGTAACACCGGGGATCTGTTTTTT. Amino acid sequence: CASRTDSNTGDLFF.

As to this clonotype: The junction does not match germline at one end; this may be a read error. The chain recombines TRBV12-3 or TRBV12-4 with TRBJ2-2; D gene unclear. The CDR3 loop spans 16 amino acids. CDR3 amino acids: CASSPTTPSNPGELFF. The CDR3 DNA sequence: TGTGCCAGCAGTCCAACAACGCCGTCGAACCCCGGGGAGCTGTTTTTT.